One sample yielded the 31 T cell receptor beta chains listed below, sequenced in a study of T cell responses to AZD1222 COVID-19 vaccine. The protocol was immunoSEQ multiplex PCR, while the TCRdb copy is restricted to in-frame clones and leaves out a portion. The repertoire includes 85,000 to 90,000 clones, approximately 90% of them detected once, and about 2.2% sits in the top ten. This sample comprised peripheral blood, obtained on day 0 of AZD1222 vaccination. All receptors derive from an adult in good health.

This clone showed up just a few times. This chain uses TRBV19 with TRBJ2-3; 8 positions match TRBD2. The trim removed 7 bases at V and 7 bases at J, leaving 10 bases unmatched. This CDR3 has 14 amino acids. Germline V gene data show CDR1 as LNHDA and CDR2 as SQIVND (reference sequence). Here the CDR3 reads CASMVRGGLNTQYF. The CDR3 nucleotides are TGTGCCAGTATGGTACGGGGGGGCTTAAATACGCAGTATTTT.

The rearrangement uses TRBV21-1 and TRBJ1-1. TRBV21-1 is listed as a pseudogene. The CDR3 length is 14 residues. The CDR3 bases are TGTGCCAGCACCGTAGGTGAGGAGAACACTGAAGCTTTCTTT. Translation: CASTVGEENTEAFF.

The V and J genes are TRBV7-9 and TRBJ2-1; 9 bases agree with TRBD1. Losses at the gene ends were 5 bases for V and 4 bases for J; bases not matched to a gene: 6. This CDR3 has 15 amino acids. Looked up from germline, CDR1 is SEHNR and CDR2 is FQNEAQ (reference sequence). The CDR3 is CASSLRTGAYNEQFF. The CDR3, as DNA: TGTGCCAGCAGCCTGCGGACAGGGGCGTACAATGAGCAGTTCTTC.

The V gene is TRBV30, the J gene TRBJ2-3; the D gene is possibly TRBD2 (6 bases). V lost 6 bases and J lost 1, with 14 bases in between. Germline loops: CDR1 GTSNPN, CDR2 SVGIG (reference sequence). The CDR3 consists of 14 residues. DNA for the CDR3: TGTGCCTGTCGGGCTAGCGCGGGCACAGATACGCAGTATTTT. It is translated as CACRASAGTDTQYF.

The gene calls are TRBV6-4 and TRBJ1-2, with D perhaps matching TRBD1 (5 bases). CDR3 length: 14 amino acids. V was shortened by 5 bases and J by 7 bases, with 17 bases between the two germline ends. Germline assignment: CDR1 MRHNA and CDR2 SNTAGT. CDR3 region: CASSQPGTGGGYTF. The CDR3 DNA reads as TGTGCCAGCAGTCAGCCCGGGACGGGGGGTGGCTACACCTTC.

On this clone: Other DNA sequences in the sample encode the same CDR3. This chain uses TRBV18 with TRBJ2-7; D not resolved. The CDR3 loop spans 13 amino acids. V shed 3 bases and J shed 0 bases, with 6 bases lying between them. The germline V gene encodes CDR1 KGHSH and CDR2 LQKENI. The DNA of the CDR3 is TGTGCCAGCTCACCCCCGTCCTCCTACGAGCAGTACTTC. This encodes CASSPPSSYEQYF. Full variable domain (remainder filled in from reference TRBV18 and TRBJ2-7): NAGVMQNPRHLVRRRGQEARLRCSPMKGHSHVYWYRQLPEEGLKFMVYLQKENIIDESGMPKERFSAEFPKEGPSILRIQQVVRGDSAAYFCASSPPSSYEQYFGPGTRLTVT.

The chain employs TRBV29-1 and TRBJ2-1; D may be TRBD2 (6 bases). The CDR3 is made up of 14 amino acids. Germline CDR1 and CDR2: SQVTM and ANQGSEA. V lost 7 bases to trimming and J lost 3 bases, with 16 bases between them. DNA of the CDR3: TGCAGCGGACGGGACTCAGCATTCTACAATGAGCAGTTCTTC. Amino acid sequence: CSGRDSAFYNEQFF.

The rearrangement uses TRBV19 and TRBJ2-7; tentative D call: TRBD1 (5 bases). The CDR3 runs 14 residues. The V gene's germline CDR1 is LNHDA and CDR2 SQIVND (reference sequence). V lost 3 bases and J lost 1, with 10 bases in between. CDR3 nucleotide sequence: TGTGCCAGTAGTATCCTAACAGGATCCTACGAGCAGTACTTC. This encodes CASSILTGSYEQYF.

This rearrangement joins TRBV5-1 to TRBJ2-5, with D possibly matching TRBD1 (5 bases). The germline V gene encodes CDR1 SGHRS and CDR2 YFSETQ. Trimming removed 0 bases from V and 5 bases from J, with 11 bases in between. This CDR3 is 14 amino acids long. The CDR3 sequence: CASSLGGRLETQYF. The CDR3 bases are TGCGCCAGCAGCTTGGGGGGCCGCTTGGAGACCCAGTACTTC.

CDR3 bases: TGTGCCAGCCACCCCTCATGGGGGAACACTGAAGCTTTCTTT. Translated: CASHPSWGNTEAFF. This sequence joins TRBV21-1 and TRBJ1-1. TRBV21-1 is shown as a pseudogene. The CDR3 spans 14 residues.

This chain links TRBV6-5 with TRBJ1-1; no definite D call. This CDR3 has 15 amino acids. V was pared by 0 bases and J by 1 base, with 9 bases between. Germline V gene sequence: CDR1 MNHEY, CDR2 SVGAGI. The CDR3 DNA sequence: TGTGCCAGCAGTTACTCCCGGACGGGGAACACTGAAGCTTTCTTT. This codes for CASSYSRTGNTEAFF.

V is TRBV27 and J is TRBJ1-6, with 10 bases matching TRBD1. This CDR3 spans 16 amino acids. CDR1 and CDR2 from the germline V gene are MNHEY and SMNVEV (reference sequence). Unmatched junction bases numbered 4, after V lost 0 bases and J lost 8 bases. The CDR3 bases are TGTGCCAGCAGTTTATCGACAGGGGGCGGTGATTCACCCCTCCACTTT. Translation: CASSLSTGGGDSPLHF.

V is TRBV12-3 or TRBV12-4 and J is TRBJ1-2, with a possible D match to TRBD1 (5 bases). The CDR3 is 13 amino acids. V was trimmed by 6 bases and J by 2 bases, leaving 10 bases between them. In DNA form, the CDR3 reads TGTGCCAGCAGCCTCGACAGAAACTATGGCTACACCTTC. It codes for CASSLDRNYGYTF.

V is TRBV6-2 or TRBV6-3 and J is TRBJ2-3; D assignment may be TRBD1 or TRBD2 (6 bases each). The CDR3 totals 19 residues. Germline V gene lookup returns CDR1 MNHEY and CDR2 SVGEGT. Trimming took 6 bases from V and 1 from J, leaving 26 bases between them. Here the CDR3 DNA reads TGTGCCAGCAGCCCGGTCGGTGGGTCGGGGGCCCAGGGCACAGATACGCAGTATTTT. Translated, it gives CASSPVGGSGAQGTDTQYF.

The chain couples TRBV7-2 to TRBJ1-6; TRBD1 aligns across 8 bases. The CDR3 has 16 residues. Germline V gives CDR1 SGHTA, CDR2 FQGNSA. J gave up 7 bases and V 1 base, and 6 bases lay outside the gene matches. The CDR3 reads CASSLEQGVLNSPLHF. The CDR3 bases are TGTGCCAGCAGCTTAGAACAGGGGGTCCTCAATTCACCCCTCCACTTT.

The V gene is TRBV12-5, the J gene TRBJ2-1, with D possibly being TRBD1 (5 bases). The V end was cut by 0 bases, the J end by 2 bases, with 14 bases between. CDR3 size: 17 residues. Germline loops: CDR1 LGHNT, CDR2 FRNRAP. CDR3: CASGLVGVATPYNEQFF. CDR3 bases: TGTGCTAGTGGTTTGGTAGGGGTGGCTACGCCCTACAATGAGCAGTTCTTC. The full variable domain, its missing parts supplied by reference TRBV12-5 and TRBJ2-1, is DARVTQTPRHKVTEMGQEVTMRCQPILGHNTVFWYRQTMMQGLELLAYFRNRAPLDDSGMPKDRFSAEMPDATLATLKIQPSEPRDSAVYFCASGLVGVATPYNEQFFGPGTRLTVL.

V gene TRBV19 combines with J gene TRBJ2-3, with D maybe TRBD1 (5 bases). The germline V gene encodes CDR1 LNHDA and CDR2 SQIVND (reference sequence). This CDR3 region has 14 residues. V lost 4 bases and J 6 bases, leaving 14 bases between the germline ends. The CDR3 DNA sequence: TGTGCCAGTAGTAATAACAGGCCCTCGGATACGCAGTATTTT. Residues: CASSNNRPSDTQYF.

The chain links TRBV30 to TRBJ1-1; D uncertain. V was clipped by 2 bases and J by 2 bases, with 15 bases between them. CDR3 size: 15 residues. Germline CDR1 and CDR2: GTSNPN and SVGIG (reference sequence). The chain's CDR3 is CAWSPYRAPNTEAFF. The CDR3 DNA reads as TGTGCCTGGAGTCCCTACCGGGCCCCAAACACTGAAGCTTTCTTT.

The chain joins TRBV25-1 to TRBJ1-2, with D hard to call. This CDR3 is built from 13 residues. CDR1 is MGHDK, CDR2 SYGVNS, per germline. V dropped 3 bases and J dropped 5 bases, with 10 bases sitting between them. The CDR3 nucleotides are TGTGCCAGCAGTGACACACTAAAGTATGGCTACACCTTC. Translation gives CASSDTLKYGYTF.

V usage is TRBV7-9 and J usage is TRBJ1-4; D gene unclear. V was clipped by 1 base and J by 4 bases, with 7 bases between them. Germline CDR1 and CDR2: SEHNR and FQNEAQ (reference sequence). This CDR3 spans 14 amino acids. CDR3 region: CASSLGGYNEKLFF. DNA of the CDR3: TGTGCCAGCAGCTTAGGCGGATATAATGAAAAACTGTTTTTT.

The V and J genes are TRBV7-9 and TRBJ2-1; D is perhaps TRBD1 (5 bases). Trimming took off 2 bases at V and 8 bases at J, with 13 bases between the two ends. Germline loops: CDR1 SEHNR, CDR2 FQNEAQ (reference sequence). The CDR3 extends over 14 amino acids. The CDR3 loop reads CASSLRGRQDEQFF. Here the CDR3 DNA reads TGTGCCAGCAGCTTAAGGGGTCGCCAGGATGAGCAGTTCTTC.

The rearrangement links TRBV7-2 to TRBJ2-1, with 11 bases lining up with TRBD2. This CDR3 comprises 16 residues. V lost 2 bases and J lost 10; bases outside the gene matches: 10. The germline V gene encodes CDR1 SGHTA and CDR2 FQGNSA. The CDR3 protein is CASSLSRTSGGEEQFF. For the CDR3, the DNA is TGTGCCAGCAGCTTAAGCCGAACTAGCGGGGGCGAGGAGCAGTTCTTC.

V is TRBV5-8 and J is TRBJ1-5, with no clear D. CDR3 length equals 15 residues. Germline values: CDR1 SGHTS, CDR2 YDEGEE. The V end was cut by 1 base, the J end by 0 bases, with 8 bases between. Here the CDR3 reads CASSLRGISNQPQHF. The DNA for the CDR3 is TGTGCCAGCAGCTTGAGAGGAATTAGCAATCAGCCCCAGCATTTT.

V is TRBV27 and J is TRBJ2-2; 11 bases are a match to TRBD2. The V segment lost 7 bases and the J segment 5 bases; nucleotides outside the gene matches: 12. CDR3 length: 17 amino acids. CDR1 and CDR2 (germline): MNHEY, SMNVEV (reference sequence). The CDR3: CASTLSSGRMMTGELFF. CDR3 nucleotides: TGTGCCAGCACTCTATCTAGCGGGAGGATGATGACCGGGGAGCTGTTTTTT.

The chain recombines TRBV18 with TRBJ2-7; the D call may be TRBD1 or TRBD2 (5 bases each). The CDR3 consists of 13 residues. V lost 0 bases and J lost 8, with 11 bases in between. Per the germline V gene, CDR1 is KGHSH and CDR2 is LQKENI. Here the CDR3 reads CASSPPFSGQQYF. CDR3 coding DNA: TGTGCCAGCTCACCACCTTTTTCGGGACAGCAGTACTTC. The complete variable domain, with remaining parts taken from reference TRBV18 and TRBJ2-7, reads NAGVMQNPRHLVRRRGQEARLRCSPMKGHSHVYWYRQLPEEGLKFMVYLQKENIIDESGMPKERFSAEFPKEGPSILRIQQVVRGDSAAYFCASSPPFSGQQYFGPGTRLTVT.

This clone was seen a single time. CDR3 sequence: CASSIGDRGGRQPQHF. CDR3 bases: TGTGCCAGTAGTATAGGGGACAGGGGCGGACGGCAGCCCCAGCATTTT. V and J are TRBV19 and TRBJ1-5; 10 bases are shared with TRBD1. The junction had 7 bases not matched to a gene; V was cut back by 1 base and J by 7 bases. Germline lookup yields CDR1 LNHDA and CDR2 SQIVND (reference sequence). The CDR3 length is 16 residues.

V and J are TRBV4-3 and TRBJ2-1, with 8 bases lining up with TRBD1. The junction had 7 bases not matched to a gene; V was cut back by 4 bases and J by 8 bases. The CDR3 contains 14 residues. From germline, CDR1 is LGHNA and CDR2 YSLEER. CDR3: CASSLQGAVDEQFF. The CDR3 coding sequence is TGCGCCAGCAGCCTCCAGGGGGCAGTGGATGAGCAGTTCTTC.

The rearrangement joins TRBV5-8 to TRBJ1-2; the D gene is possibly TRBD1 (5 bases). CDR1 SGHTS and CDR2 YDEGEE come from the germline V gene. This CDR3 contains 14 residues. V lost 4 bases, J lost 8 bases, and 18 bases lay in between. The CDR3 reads CASSPSGSQGGYTF. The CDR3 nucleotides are TGTGCCAGCAGCCCGTCAGGGTCCCAGGGCGGCTACACCTTC.

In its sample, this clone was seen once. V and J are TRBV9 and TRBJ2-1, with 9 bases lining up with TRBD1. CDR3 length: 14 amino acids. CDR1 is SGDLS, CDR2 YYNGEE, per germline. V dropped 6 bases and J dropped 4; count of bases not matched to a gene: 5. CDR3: CASNSGTGYNEQFF. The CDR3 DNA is TGTGCCAGCAACTCCGGGACAGGGTACAATGAGCAGTTCTTC. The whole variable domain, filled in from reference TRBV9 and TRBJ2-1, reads DSGVTQTPKHLITATGQRVTLRCSPRSGDLSVYWYQQSLDQGLQFLIQYYNGEERAKGNILERFSAQQFPDLHSELNLSSLELGDSALYFCASNSGTGYNEQFFGPGTRLTVL.

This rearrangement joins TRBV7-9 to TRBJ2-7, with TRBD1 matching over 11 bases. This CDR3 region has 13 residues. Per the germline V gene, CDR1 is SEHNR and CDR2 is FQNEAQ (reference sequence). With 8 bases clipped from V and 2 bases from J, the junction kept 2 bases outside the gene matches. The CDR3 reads CASQGQGAYEQYF. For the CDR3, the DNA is TGTGCCAGCCAGGGACAGGGGGCCTACGAGCAGTACTTC.

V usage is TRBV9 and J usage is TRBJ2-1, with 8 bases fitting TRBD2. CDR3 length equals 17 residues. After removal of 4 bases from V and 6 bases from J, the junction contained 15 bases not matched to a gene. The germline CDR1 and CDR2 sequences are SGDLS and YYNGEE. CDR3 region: CASSPNRGGRVGNEQFF. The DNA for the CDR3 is TGTGCCAGCAGCCCCAACCGGGGGGGCCGAGTAGGCAATGAGCAGTTCTTC.